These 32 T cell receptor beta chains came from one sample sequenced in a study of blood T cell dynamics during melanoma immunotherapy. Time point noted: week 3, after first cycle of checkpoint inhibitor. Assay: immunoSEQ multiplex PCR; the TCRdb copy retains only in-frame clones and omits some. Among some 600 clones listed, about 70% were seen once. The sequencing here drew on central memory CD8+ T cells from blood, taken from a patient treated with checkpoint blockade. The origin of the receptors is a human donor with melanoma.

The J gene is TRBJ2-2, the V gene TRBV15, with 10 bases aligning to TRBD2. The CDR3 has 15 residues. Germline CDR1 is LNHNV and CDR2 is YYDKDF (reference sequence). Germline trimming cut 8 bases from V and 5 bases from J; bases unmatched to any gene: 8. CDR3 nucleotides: TGTGCCACCGCGCGACTAGCGGGTTTGACCGGGGAGCTGTTTTTT. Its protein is CATARLAGLTGELFF.

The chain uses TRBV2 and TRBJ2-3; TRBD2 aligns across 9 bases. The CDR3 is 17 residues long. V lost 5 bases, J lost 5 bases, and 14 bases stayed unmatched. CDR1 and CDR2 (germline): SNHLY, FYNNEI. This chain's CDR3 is CASSRGLGGRVEDTQYF. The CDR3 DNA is TGTGCCAGCAGTAGGGGTCTTGGCGGGAGGGTTGAAGATACGCAGTATTTT.

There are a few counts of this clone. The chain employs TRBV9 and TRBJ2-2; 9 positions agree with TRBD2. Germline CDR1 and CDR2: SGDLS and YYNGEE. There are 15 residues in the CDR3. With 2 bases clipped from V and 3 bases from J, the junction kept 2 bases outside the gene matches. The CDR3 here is CASSVAGGYTGELFF. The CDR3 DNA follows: TGTGCCAGCAGCGTCGCGGGAGGGTACACCGGGGAGCTGTTTTTT. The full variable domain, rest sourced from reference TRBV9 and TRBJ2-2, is DSGVTQTPKHLITATGQRVTLRCSPRSGDLSVYWYQQSLDQGLQFLIQYYNGEERAKGNILERFSAQQFPDLHSELNLSSLELGDSALYFCASSVAGGYTGELFFGEGSRLTVL.

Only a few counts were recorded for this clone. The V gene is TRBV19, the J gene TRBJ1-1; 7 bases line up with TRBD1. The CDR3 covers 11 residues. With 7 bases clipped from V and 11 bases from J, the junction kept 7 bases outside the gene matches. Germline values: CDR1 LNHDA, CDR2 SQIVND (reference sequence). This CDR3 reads CASKEGRGAFF. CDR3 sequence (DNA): TGTGCCAGTAAGGAGGGCAGGGGGGCTTTCTTT.

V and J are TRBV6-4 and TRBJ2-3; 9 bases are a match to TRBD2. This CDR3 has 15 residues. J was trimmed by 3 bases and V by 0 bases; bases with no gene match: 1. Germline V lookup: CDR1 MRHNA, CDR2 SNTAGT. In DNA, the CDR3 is TGTGCCAGCAGTGACTCCGGACTAGCGACAGATACGCAGTATTTT. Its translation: CASSDSGLATDTQYF.

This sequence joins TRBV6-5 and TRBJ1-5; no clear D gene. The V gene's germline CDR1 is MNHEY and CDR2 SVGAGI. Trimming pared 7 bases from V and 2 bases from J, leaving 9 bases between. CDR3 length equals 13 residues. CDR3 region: CASTFNGNQPQHF. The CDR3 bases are TGTGCCAGCACCTTCAATGGCAATCAGCCCCAGCATTTT.

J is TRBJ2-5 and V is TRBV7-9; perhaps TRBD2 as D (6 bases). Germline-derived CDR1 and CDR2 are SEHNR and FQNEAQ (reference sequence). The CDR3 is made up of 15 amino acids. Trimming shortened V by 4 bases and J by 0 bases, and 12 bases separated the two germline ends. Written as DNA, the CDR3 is TGTGCCAGCAGCTCCCCGTGGGGGGACCAAGAGACCCAGTACTTC. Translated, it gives CASSSPWGDQETQYF.

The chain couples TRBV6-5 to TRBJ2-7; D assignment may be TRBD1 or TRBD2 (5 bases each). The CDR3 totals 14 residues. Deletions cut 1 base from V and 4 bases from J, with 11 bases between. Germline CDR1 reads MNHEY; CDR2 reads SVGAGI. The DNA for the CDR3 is TGTGCCAGCAGTTACTACGGGACGGGATACGAGCAGTACTTC. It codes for CASSYYGTGYEQYF.

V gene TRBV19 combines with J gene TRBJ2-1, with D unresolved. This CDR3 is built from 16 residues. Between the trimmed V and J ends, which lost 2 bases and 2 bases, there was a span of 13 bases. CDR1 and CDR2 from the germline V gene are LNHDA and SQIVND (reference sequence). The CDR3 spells CASSITFRGPYNEQFF. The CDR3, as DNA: TGTGCCAGTAGTATAACTTTCCGTGGCCCCTACAATGAGCAGTTCTTC.

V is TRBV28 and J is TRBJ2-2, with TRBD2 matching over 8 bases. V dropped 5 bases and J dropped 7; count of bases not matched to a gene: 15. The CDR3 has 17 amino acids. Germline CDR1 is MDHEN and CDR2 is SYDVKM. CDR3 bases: TGTGCCAGCAGTGACCCGGGACTAGATCTTTTGGGCGGGGAGCTGTTTTTT. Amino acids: CASSDPGLDLLGGELFF.

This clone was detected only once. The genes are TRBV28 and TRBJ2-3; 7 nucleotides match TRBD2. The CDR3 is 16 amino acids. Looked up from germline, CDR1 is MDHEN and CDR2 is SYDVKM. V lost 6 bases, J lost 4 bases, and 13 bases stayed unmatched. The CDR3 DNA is TGTGCCAGCAGGTCCGGGACTACGGGGGAGCCAGATACGCAGTATTTT. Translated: CASRSGTTGEPDTQYF.

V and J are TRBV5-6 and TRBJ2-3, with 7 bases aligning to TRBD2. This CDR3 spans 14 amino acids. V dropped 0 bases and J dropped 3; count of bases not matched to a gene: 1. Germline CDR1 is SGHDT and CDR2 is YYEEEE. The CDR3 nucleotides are TGTGCCAGCAGCTTGGCGGGAGGAACAGATACGCAGTATTTT. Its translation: CASSLAGGTDTQYF. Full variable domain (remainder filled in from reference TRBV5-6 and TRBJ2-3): DAGVTQSPTHLIKTRGQQVTLRCSPKSGHDTVSWYQQALGQGPQFIFQYYEEEERQRGNFPDRFSGHQFPNYSSELNVNALLLGDSALYLCASSLAGGTDTQYFGPGTRLTVL.

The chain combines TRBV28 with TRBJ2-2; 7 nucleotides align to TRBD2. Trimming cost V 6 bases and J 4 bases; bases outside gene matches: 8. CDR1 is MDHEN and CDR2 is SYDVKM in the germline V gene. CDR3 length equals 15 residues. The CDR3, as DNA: TGTGCCAGCAGACCAACAGCGGGGAGCACCGGGGAGCTGTTTTTT. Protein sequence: CASRPTAGSTGELFF.

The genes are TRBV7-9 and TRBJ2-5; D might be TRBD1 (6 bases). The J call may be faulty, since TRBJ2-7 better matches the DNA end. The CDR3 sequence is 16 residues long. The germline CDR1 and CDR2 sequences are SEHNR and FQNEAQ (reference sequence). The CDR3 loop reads CASSLTQGPYSYEQYF. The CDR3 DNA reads TGTGCCAGCAGCTTAACCCAGGGGCCATACTCCTACGAGCAGTACTTC.

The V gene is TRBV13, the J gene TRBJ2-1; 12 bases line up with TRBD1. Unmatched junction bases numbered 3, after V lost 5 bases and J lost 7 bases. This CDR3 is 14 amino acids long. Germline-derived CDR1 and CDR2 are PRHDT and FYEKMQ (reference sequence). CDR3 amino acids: CASSQGQGANEQFF. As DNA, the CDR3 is TGTGCCAGCAGCCAGGGACAGGGGGCTAATGAGCAGTTCTTC.

The CDR3 loop is CASSTFGTWMHEQFF. CDR3 nucleotides: TGTGCCAGTAGTACTTTCGGGACATGGATGCATGAGCAGTTCTTC. V usage is TRBV19 and J usage is TRBJ2-1; perhaps TRBD1 as D (6 bases). The CDR3 contains 15 residues. Germline loops: CDR1 LNHDA, CDR2 SQIVND (reference sequence). Between the trimmed V and J ends, which lost 4 bases and 8 bases, there was a span of 18 bases. Based on the CDR3 plus reference TRBV19 and TRBJ2-1, the full variable domain is DGGITQSPKYLFRKEGQNVTLSCEQNLNHDAMYWYRQDPGQGLRLIYYSQIVNDFQKGDIAEGYSVSREKKESFPLTVTSAQKNPTAFYLCASSTFGTWMHEQFFGPGTRLTVL.

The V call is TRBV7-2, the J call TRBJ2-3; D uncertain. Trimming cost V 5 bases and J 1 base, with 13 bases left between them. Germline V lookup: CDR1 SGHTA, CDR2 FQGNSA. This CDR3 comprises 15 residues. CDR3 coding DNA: TGTGCCAGCAGCCCCAGTAGCTTCGGCACAGATACGCAGTATTTT. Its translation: CASSPSSFGTDTQYF.

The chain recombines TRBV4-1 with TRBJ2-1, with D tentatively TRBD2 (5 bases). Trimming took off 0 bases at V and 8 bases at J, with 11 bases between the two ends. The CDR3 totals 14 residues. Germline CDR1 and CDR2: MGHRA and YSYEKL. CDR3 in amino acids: CASSQDLGGDEQFF. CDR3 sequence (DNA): TGCGCCAGCAGCCAAGATCTCGGAGGCGATGAGCAGTTCTTC.

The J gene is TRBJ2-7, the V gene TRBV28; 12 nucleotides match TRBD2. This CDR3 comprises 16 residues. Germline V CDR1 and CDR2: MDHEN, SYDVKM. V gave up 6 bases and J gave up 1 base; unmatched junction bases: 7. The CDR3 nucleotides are TGTGCCAGCAGCTTAGGACTAGCGGGAATGTCCTACGAGCAGTACTTC. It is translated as CASSLGLAGMSYEQYF.

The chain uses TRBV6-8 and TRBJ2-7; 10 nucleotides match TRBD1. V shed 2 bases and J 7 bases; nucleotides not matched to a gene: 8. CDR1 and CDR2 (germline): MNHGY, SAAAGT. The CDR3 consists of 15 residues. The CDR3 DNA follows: TGTGCCAGCAGTTACAGTGAGACAGGGGGCAAGGAGCAGTACTTC. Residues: CASSYSETGGKEQYF.

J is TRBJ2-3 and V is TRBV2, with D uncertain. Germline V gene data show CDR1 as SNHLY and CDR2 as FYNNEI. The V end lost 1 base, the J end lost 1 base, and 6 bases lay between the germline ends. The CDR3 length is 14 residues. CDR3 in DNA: TGTGCCAGCAGTGAAGAAGCGCGCACAGATACGCAGTATTTT. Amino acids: CASSEEARTDTQYF.

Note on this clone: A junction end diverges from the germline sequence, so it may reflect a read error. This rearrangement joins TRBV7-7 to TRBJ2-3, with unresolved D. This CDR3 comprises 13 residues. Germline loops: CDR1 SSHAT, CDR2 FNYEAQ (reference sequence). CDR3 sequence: CASSPPAADTQYF. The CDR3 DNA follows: TGTGCTAGCAGCCCCCCTGCAGCAGATACGCAGTATTTT.

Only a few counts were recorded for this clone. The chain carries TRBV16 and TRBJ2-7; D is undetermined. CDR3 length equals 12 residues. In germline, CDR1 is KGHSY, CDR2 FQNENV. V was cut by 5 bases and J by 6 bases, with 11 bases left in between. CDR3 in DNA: TGTGCCAGCAGCGCAATCGTTGGCGAGCAGTACTTC. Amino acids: CASSAIVGEQYF. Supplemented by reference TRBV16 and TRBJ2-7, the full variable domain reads GEEVAQTPKHLVRGEGQKAKLYCAPIKGHSYVFWYQQVLKNEFKFLISFQNENVFDETGMPKERFSAKCLPNSPCSLEIQATKLEDSAVYFCASSAIVGEQYFGPGTRLTVT.

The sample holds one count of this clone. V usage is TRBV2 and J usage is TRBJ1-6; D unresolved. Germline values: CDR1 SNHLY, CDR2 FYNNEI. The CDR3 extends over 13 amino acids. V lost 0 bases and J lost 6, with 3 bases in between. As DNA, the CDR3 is TGTGCCAGCAGTGAAGCCTTTAATTCACCCCTCCACTTT. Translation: CASSEAFNSPLHF.

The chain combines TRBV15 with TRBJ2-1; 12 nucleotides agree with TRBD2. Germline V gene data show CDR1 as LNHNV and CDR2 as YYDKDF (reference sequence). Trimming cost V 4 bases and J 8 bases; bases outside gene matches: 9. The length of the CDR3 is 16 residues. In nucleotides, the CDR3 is TGTGCCACCAGCACGACTAGCGGGAGCGGCGGGGATGAGCAGTTCTTC. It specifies CATSTTSGSGGDEQFF.

This CDR3 is CASSSGGGTEAFF. CDR3 DNA: TGTGCCAGCAGTTCCGGGGGGGGGACTGAAGCTTTCTTT. The rearrangement joins TRBV28 to TRBJ1-1, with a possible D match to TRBD1 (5 bases). Trimming took 4 bases from V and 5 from J, leaving 11 bases between them. CDR3 length equals 13 residues. Germline V CDR1 and CDR2: MDHEN, SYDVKM.

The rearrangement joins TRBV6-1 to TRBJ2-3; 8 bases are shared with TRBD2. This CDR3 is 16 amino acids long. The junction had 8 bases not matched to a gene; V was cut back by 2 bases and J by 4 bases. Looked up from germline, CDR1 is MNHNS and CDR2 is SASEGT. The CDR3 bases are TGTGCCAGCAGTGAACGGGGGACTAGTTTTCCAGATACGCAGTATTTT. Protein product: CASSERGTSFPDTQYF.

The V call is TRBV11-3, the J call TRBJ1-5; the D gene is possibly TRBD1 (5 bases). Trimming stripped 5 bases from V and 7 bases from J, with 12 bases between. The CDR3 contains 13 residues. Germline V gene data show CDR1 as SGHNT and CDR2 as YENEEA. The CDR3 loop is CASSGGKDQPQHF. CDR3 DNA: TGTGCCAGCAGCGGGGGGAAGGACCAGCCCCAGCATTTT.

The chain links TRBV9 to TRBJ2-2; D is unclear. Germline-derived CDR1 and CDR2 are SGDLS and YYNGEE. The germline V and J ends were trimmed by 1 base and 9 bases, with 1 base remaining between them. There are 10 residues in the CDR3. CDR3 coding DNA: TGTGCCAGCAGCGTAAGGGAGCTGTTTTTT. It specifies CASSVRELFF.

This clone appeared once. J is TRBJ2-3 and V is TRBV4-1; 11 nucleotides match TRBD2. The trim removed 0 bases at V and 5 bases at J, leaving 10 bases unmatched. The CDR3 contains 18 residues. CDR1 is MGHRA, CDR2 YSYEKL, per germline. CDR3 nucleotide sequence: TGCGCCAGCAGCCAAGAAATCACACTAGCGGGAGTGATAGATACGCAGTATTTT. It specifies CASSQEITLAGVIDTQYF.

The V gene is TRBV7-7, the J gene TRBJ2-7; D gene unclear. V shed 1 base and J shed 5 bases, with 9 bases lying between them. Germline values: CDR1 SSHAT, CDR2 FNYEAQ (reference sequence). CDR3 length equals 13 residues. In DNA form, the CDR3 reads TGTGCCAGCAGCTTAGGTTTGGGCGACGAGCAGTACTTC. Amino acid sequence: CASSLGLGDEQYF.

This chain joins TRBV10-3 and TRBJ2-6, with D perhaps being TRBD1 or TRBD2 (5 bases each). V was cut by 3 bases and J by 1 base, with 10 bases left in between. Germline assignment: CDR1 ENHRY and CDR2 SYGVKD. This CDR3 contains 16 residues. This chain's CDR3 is CAISDLGASGANVLTF. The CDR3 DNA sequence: TGTGCCATCAGTGACCTCGGGGCATCTGGGGCCAACGTCCTGACTTTC.